This T cell receptor (beta chain) was sequenced for a study of cytomegalovirus exposure and HLA in healthy donors (dated by TCRdb to about 2017). Background on the whole study: In an earlier analysis of roughly 590 of the donors, around 300 Gb of sequence data and 100 million or so unique TCR beta sequences from about 179 million T cells were reported. An early release that covered roughly 600 HLA-typed donors contained approximately 290 gigabases of sequencing data and about 84 million unique TCR sequences. Of the approximately 400 genotyped donors, around 81% fell in the genetic ancestry cluster associated with self-reported Caucasian donors. The aim of the study was to test whether cataloging public T cell receptors could identify signatures of past pathogen exposure. Using immunosequencing, the study profiled T cell repertoires from some 670 subjects and related those repertoires to cytomegalovirus serostatus. Besides the first cohort of 550 to 750 subjects, a separate validation cohort made up of over 95 different subjects was used. High-throughput TCR immunosequencing, statistical association of individual TCRs with disease status, and machine learning were combined to predict cytomegalovirus infection status. To study patterns of TCR occurrence, a later analysis re-analyzed previously published TCR beta repertoires from 700 or so donors and added high-resolution HLA genotyping. Rather than drawing on any new phenotypic data, the later analysis identified candidate immune exposures from TCR beta sequences and the way those sequences occurred across donors. An earlier analysis of approximately 630 of the donors applied high-throughput TCR beta sequencing to assess whether each TCR beta V gene segment acted as functional or pseudogenic. Donor age, sex, ethnicity and CMV serostatus were collected together with the repertoire data. A later genetic analysis used genome-wide SNP genotypes for about 65% of the roughly 700 donors, treating that subset as a discovery cohort. Every discovery cohort repertoire had been produced on one sequencing platform. Class I and class II HLA loci were covered by the typing at four-digit resolution. The number of donors typed differed by locus, with 629-630 for A, B, C, DRB1 and DQB1, over 500 for DQA1, 600 to 610 for DPA1, and over 400 for DPB1. Roughly five DR-DQ haplotypes were handled as single units for association and clustering, since linkage in the cohort was strong. Among 398 genotyped donors of the cohort, an average of approximately 240,000 unique TCR beta nucleotide sequences was sequenced per donor, of which 15% to 20% were non-productive.

Between the V and J ends, shortened by 2 bases and 5 bases respectively, the junction contains 18 bases. Counted from cysteine to phenylalanine, this CDR3 has 16 amino acids. Only the CDR3 part of the read is kept: 48 bases, read in frame from the first base. Looking up the germline V gene yields CDR1 KGHSH and CDR2 LQKENI. A note on this clone: Which antigen it targets is not known. Base qualities are not at hand, and no much larger clone is one base apart.

The cohort was made up of roughly 670 healthy bone marrow donors. At the time of sampling, every cohort member was nominally healthy, though immune exposures that went unrecorded were likely present. The donor tested CMV seronegative and was one of the 352 seronegative cohort members. Every donor gave a peripheral blood sample, and the peripheral blood mononuclear cells from that sample were used for TCR beta sequencing. The Qiagen DNeasy Blood Extraction Kit was used to extract genomic DNA from the blood cell samples. Beyond this particular receptor, the publication reports: A later analysis found that most CMV-associated TCR beta chains appeared HLA-restricted, with HLA associations seemingly driven largely by CMV exposure. Correlated functional status among segregating V segments might be attributable to linkage disequilibrium, but an unknown experimental factor could not be ruled out. A cluster of highly shared sequence variants was judged likely to be a technical artifact of the sequencing pipeline. In a later analysis, HLA-associated TCR beta chains showed more clonal expansion and lower generation probabilities than non-associated chains that were equally common. Three of the identified cytomegalovirus-associated TCR beta chains were confirmed in vitro to be specific for cytomegalovirus antigens. In a later analysis, the rate of TCR association differed among HLA loci, with DRB1 alleles having the most associated TCRs and HLA-C alleles having the fewest. Because HLA typing was unavailable for some donors at each locus, only the typed subset was used in association tests. In this cohort, only TCR beta chains were sequenced, and detectable features were limited by the absence of alpha or paired-chain data. Because counts were too low, about 17 rarely observed V segments, including chromosome 9 orphons, were excluded from the earlier analysis of 587 of the donors. In an earlier analysis of around 600 of the donors, most TCR beta V segments were observed in productive rearrangements about 87% or about 30% of the time, broadly matching IMGT annotations. Some IMGT-functional V segments, including TRBV6-2 and TRBV6-3, could not be told apart with the 87-base-pair reads, so those segments were excluded. Several of the top co-occurrence clusters appeared to be linked to parvovirus B19, influenza, CMV and Epstein-Barr virus, according to a later analysis. Compared with the roughly 670-donor mean, donors in an Asian-associated ancestry cluster had fewer N-insertions in productive TCRs, according to a later genetic analysis. The authors suggested that the approach could potentially be extended to other disease states and immunological phenotypes. In the study, around 150 TCR beta chains were listed as associated with cytomegalovirus. Roughly uniform sequencing depth across donors was assumed in presence/absence analyses, although this assumption may not hold. Strong co-occurrence of HLA alleles, especially DR and DQ, made assigning TCR associations to individual alleles difficult. A further reported finding was that TCR beta sequences accurately predicted the HLA-A and HLA-B alleles for most subjects in the first cohort. Specific HLA alleles were associated with 15,000 to 20,000 TCR beta sequences at a false discovery rate of 0.05 in a later analysis. Most TCR sequences were seen in very few donors, while some public TCRs were found in many individuals. For the cohort, immune exposure information was limited to CMV serostatus. The classifier was reported to diagnose cytomegalovirus status with high specificity and sensitivity in both the original and validation cohorts. In a later genetic analysis, a missense DCLRE1C variant was associated with V-gene and J-gene trimming of TCR beta chains, and the association was replicated in an independent cohort.

Library method: the immunoSEQ multiplex PCR assay. A mixture of 60 forward primers for TCR Vbeta segments and 13 reverse primers for TCR Jbeta segments was used in the multiplex PCR. A multiplex PCR assay on genomic DNA amplified the CDR3 region of rearranged TCR beta genes. The amplified TCR beta libraries were sequenced on the Illumina HiSeq System as 87-base-pair reads. The study's own analysis went as follows. A later analysis counted tens of millions of unique TCR beta chains across the 550 to 750 repertoires, and some 11 million of these chains were shared by at least two donors. A nearest-neighbor algorithm error-corrected the raw reads and collapsed the reads into unique sequences, merging closely related sequences to remove PCR and sequencing errors. Alignment of CDR3 sequences to IMGT reference sequences was used to assign V, D and J gene segments. Each retained sequence needed at least a six-nucleotide match to both a V gene segment and a J gene segment. Rearrangements were classified as productive when the CDR3 lacked stop codons and remained in frame with V and J, and all other rearrangements were classified as non-productive. CDR3 was defined according to IMGT convention as the region running from the second conserved V-encoded cysteine to the conserved J-encoded phenylalanine. In an earlier analysis of 587 of the donors, sequences lacking an unambiguous match to a single V gene segment were excluded. In an earlier analysis of some 590 of the donors, a V segment was called functional when productive rearrangements were above 56.7%, and segregating when the standard deviation between donors exceeded 5%. To diagnose cytomegalovirus status from the catalog of TCR beta chain sequences, a statistical classification framework was built. A later analysis assigned V and J genes by comparing TCR nucleotide sequences with IMGT/GENE-DB human TR gene sequences. The TCRdist pipeline was used in a later analysis to assign CDR3 sequences and most-parsimonious VDJ recombination scenarios. In a later analysis, each TCR beta chain was defined by its CDR3 amino acid sequence together with its V-gene family, and reads without a unique V-gene family were excluded. In a later analysis, fewer than 650 highly shared, low-generation-probability nucleotide sequences were removed to address suspected cross-contamination and a sequencing artifact. A later analysis calculated a clonal expansion index for each public chain from normalized within-repertoire ranks of inferred template counts. In a later analysis, generation probabilities were computed using a VDJ recombination model fitted to out-of-frame rearrangements, and the results were checked against IGoR. In a later analysis, hypergeometric tests were used to score TCR-TCR, TCR-HLA and TCR-CMV co-occurrence, with a repertoire-size bias correction applied to TCR pairs. In a later analysis, false discovery rates were estimated by permuting HLA or CMV assignments 20 times. In a later analysis, co-occurring TCRs were grouped using DBSCAN, with TCRdist sequence similarity added in when clustering inside HLA-allele-positive subsets. For co-occurrence clustering, repertoires with fewer than 30,000 or more than 120,000 public chains were excluded, along with 5 or 6 repertoires with anomalous nucleotide sharing. Drawn from immuneACCESS, this table holds only the in-frame rearrangements with V and J called that TCRdb kept. Clones are partly lost; checked studies trace under half to an unresolved V gene and leave the rest unexplained. That table supplies the V and J calls and clone size; D and trimming were determined from the DNA. The sample records under 150,000 clones, roughly four fifths of which are singletons. The ten largest make up approximately 2.7% of the sample.

The rearrangement combines TRBV18 with TRBJ1-1, with TRBD1 as a weak D call on 6 bases. The sequence was obtained from a woman between 18 and 29 years old in good health and CMV-seronegative. The specimen was PBMCs. The CDR3 protein is CASSPSLRGGGTEAFF. The DNA sequence is given as TGTGCCAGCTCACCATCTTTAAGGGGGGGAGGAACTGAAGCTTTCTTT.